This TCR beta chain was profiled in a study of T-cell memory formation after mild COVID-19. In the study overall: Each donor largely had its own TCR clusters.

CDR3 length: 15 residues. CDR1 MNHEY and CDR2 SVGAGI come from the germline V gene. The V end lost 0 bases, the J end lost 7 bases, and 15 bases lay between the germline ends. TCRdb reprocessed the 5' RACE reads with MiXCR, giving one entry per CDR3 protein. The sample includes about 350,000 distinct CDR3 sequences, over 13% of them seen just once. Study-wide results and caveats: Mostly located in CM and EM were contracting CD4+ clones, with contracting CD8+ clones located in EMRA. There were some responding clones in pre-infection memory, which suggested that cross-reactive memory had joined. A second wave expanding day 15 to 37 was CD4+-biased; contracting clones were balanced.

Note on this clonotype: Its specificity is not known.

Sample: PBMCs or a T cell subset sorted from them (not recorded which). This receptor was obtained from a man aged 18-30 years who had mild COVID-19 (a few samples of this study predate the infection). Cell type and time point are not known. The V call is TRBV6-5, the J call TRBJ1-2, with TRBD1 as a possible D gene (5 bases). The CDR3 nucleotides read TGTGCCAGCAGTTACTCGAAAGTGGGGGGTTCTGGCTACACCTTC. Encoded protein: CASSYSKVGGSGYTF.